This is a list of T cell receptor beta chains from one sample in a study of T-cell reconstitution after alpha-beta-depleted transplantation in children. Using its own MiXCR run on the PCR reads, TCRdb lists one record per CDR3 protein. The data show 300,000 to 400,000 distinct CDR3 sequences, roughly 15% seen once. Specimen: PBMCs, mostly from graft donor cells, collected 360 days after TCRalphabeta/CD19-depleted stem cell transplant. The receptors here all came from a male patient aged 2-15 years who had a stem cell transplant for acute lymphoblastic leukemia, so the T cells may come from the graft donor. Each CDR3 is given with its conserved first and last residue. A D gene is named only where the DNA matches it firmly. For some rows the clone size is stated as once, few or many, or as a class when expanded; others skip it.

abundance,d_gene,j_gene,v_gene,CDR3nt,CDR3aa
-,TRBD1,TRBJ1-4,TRBV7-9,TGTGCCAGCAGCTTAGGGGACAGGGACGAAAAACTGTTTTTT,CASSLGDRDEKLFF
many,-,TRBJ1-2,TRBV29-1,TGCAGCGTTGGGATTTTCTATGGCTACACCTTC,CSVGIFYGYTF
many,TRBD2,TRBJ2-3,TRBV27,TGTGCCAGCAGACAGAACAGCGGGAGGCCCACAGATACGCAGTATTTT,CASRQNSGRPTDTQYF
many,TRBD2,TRBJ2-5,TRBV12-3/TRBV12-4,TGTGCCAGCAGTTTAAGGAGACTAGCGGGAGTCTTCAGCCAAGAGACCCAGTACTTC,CASSLRRLAGVFSQETQYF
many,-,TRBJ2-5,TRBV29-1,TGCAGCGTTGAAGTGGACAGGGAGGGGGAGACCCAGTACTTC,CSVEVDREGETQYF
-,-,TRBJ2-4,TRBV4-3,TGCGCCAGCAGCCATAATCTATTTCAGGGGTTGCCCAAAAACATTCAGTACTTC,CASSHNLFQGLPKNIQYF
-,-,TRBJ2-5,TRBV5-1,TGCGCCAGCAGCTTGAGGCGGGCTAAAGAGACCCAGTGCTTC,CASSLRRAKETQCF
-,-,TRBJ2-5,TRBV19,TGTGCCGGTAGTACACAGGGCACGCAAGAGACCCAGTACTTC,CAGSTQGTQETQYF
-,TRBD1,TRBJ2-7,TRBV5-6,TGTGCCAGCAGCTTGGGGGACAGGAGTTCCTACGAGCAGTACTTC,CASSLGDRSSYEQYF
-,-,TRBJ2-7,TRBV20-1,TGCAGTGCCATAGACATCGGTTTACCCTACGAGCAGTACTTC,CSAIDIGLPYEQYF
-,-,TRBJ2-1,TRBV3-1,TGTGCCAGCAGCCAAGGGCTGGGACCGGGGGATTATCGGCTCTACAATGAGCAGTTCTTC,CASSQGLGPGDYRLYNEQFF
-,TRBD1,TRBJ1-1,TRBV4-1,TGCGCCAGCAGCCAAGAACGGACAGGCAACACTGAAGCTTTCTTT,CASSQERTGNTEAFF
-,-,TRBJ2-1,TRBV21-1,TGTGCCAGCAGCTGGACTAGCGGCCACCACAATGAGCAGTTCTTC,CASSWTSGHHNEQFF
-,TRBD2,TRBJ2-3,TRBV3-1,TGTGCCAGCAGCCACGGACTAGCGGGAGATACGCAGTATTTT,CASSHGLAGDTQYF
few,-,TRBJ1-5,TRBV25-1,TGTGCCAGCAGTGTGGGGGCCCAGCCCCAGCATTTT,CASSVGAQPQHF
few,TRBD1,TRBJ1-1,TRBV6-5,TGTGCCAGCAGTTACGGGAACAGGGGGCACACTGAAGCTTTCTTT,CASSYGNRGHTEAFF
few,TRBD2,TRBJ2-1,TRBV28,TGTGCCAGCAGTTTCCTCGGGACTAGCGGGTACCCCCAGGACAATGAGCAGTTCTTC,CASSFLGTSGYPQDNEQFF
-,TRBD2,TRBJ2-1,TRBV25-1,TGTGCCAGCAGCCTCCCTCTAACGGGAGGTTTATACAATGAGCAGTTCTTC,CASSLPLTGGLYNEQFF
few,TRBD2,TRBJ2-5,TRBV29-1,TGCAGCGTTGGTGACCTTAGCGGGAGACAGACCCAGTACTTC,CSVGDLSGRQTQYF
once,-,TRBJ2-3,TRBV6-5,TGTGCCAGCAGTTACACAAGCGGGCCTAGCACAGATACGCAGTATTTT,CASSYTSGPSTDTQYF
-,TRBD1,TRBJ1-2,TRBV7-2,TGTGCCAGCAGCCCTGACAGGGTTCCCTATGGCTACACCTTC,CASSPDRVPYGYTF
many,TRBD2,TRBJ2-1,TRBV20-1,TGCAGTGCTAGAGATCGGGCGGGAGTATTTAGAAATGAGCAGTTCTTC,CSARDRAGVFRNEQFF
-,TRBD1,TRBJ1-6,TRBV12-3/TRBV12-4,TGTGCCAGCAGTGGGGACAGGCCAGGCTCACCCCTCCACTTT,CASSGDRPGSPLHF
many,-,TRBJ2-7,TRBV6-1,TGTGCCAGCAGTCGGAGGGGGAGGGCCCCATACGAGCAGTACTTC,CASSRRGRAPYEQYF
-,-,TRBJ2-1,TRBV7-8,TGTGCCAGCAGCTTAGCGTATATGCACAATGAGCAGTTCTTC,CASSLAYMHNEQFF
-,-,TRBJ2-3,TRBV2,TGTGCCAGCAGTGAGTTCTTGGGAGGTAGCACAGATACGCAGTATTTT,CASSEFLGGSTDTQYF
-,-,TRBJ2-1,TRBV29-1,TGCAGCGTGGTTGGATTTAGGGTTGAGCAGTTCTTC,CSVVGFRVEQFF
-,TRBD1,TRBJ2-5,TRBV5-6,TGTGCCAGCAGCTCCGACAGGGGGTGGGAAGAGACCCAGTACTTC,CASSSDRGWEETQYF
many,-,TRBJ2-3,TRBV4-1,TGCGCCAGCAGCCAAGATCCGGGGCTCAGCACAGATACGCAGTATTTT,CASSQDPGLSTDTQYF
few,TRBD2,TRBJ2-3,TRBV4-3,TGCGCCAGCAGCCAAGTATTCGGGAGGATTCACACTAGCACAGATACGCAGTATTTT,CASSQVFGRIHTSTDTQYF
-,-,TRBJ2-6,TRBV30,TGTGCCTGGAGTGTAGGCAGAAACTCTGGGGCCAACGTCCTGACTTTC,CAWSVGRNSGANVLTF
-,-,TRBJ1-3,TRBV12-3/TRBV12-4,TGTGCCAGCAGTTTGGGTTGGCAGTCTGGAAACACCATATATTTT,CASSLGWQSGNTIYF
few,TRBD2,TRBJ2-5,TRBV3-1,TGTGCCAGCAGCCAAGTAGCGGGAGTTTGGGAGACCCAGTACTTC,CASSQVAGVWETQYF
few,-,TRBJ2-7,TRBV21-1,TGTGCCGGCCCGAAGGTGGGAATCTCCTACGAGCAGTACTTC,CAGPKVGISYEQYF
few,-,TRBJ2-7,TRBV2,TGTGCCAGCAGTGAAGGTGGGGGCATCTACGAGCAGCACTTC,CASSEGGGIYEQHF
-,-,TRBJ1-3,TRBV6-5,TGTGCCAGCAGTTACTCGCAACAACCGCGGAACACCATATATTTT,CASSYSQQPRNTIYF
few,-,TRBJ1-4,TRBV5-1,TGCGCCAGCAAATTCGGGCAGGGTCCAACTAATGAAAAACTGTTTTTT,CASKFGQGPTNEKLFF
few,TRBD2,TRBJ2-1,TRBV14,TGTGCCAGCAGCCAAATGACTAGCGGGAGTTCTCATGAGCAGTTCTTC,CASSQMTSGSSHEQFF
many,-,TRBJ1-5,TRBV12-3/TRBV12-4,TGTGCCAGCAGTCTAGGGAGCCTGGCTGTTAAGCATTTT,CASSLGSLAVKHF
-,-,TRBJ2-3,TRBV29-1,TGCAGCGTTGAAAAAGGGGGGTCGTCTAGCACAGATACGCAGTATTTT,CSVEKGGSSSTDTQYF
-,-,TRBJ2-1,TRBV5-6,TGTGCCAGCAGCTTTCGCCGAAGGACGCTTTACAATGAGCAGTTCTTC,CASSFRRRTLYNEQFF
-,TRBD1,TRBJ2-5,TRBV4-3,TGCGCCAGCAGCCAATTTACAGGGGATGAGACCCAGTACTTC,CASSQFTGDETQYF
-,TRBD2,TRBJ2-2,TRBV18,TGTGCCAGCTCACTCCGGACTAGCGGGAGGTGGACCGGGGAGCTGTTTTTT,CASSLRTSGRWTGELFF
many,TRBD1,TRBJ2-5,TRBV20-1,TGCAGTGCTAGAGATGGCTCCGGGACAGCCACGATCAAGCGTAAGACCCAGTACTTC,CSARDGSGTATIKRKTQYF
few,-,TRBJ2-7,TRBV9,TGTGCCAGCAGCGTACCCCCCACAGGCGAGCAGTACTTC,CASSVPPTGEQYF
-,-,TRBJ1-1,TRBV6-5,TGTGCCAGCAGTTATGACGGGTACACTGAAGCTTTCTTT,CASSYDGYTEAFF
few,-,TRBJ1-5,TRBV7-8,TGTGCCAGCAGCTTAGTGGATAGCAATCAGCCCCAGCATTTT,CASSLVDSNQPQHF
-,TRBD1,TRBJ1-4,TRBV29-1,TGCAGCGGCCGACAGGGAGAAAAACTGTTTTTT,CSGRQGEKLFF
many,-,TRBJ1-1,TRBV11-2,TGTGCCAGCAGCTTAGGCAGGGTGAACACTGAAGCTTTCTTT,CASSLGRVNTEAFF
few,TRBD1,TRBJ2-6,TRBV7-3,TGTGCCAGCAGCTCTGACAGGGCTGGGGCCAACGTCCTGACTTTC,CASSSDRAGANVLTF
-,TRBD1,TRBJ1-4,TRBV5-1,TGCGCCAGCAGTTCGGGGACAGGGGACTTTCTTGAACTGTTTTTT,CASSSGTGDFLELFF